This TCR beta chain was obtained from a study of Graves' ophthalmopathy and Graves' hyperthyroidism. Study-wide results and caveats: Blood repertoires reportedly contained most expanded thyroid clonotypes above 0.001 frequency.

RNA served as the template for amplifying TCR beta CDR3 regions. HTBI primers served in a first-round RT-PCR, which a second-round multiplex PCR followed. In TCRdb, the multiplex PCR reads were re-called with MiXCR into one record per CDR3 protein. The sample lists about 550,000 distinct CDR3 sequences, under 40% occurring once. Worth noting for this clonotype: Antigen: not known.

Germline CDR1 is SQVTM and CDR2 is ANQGSEA. The CDR3 is 13 amino acids. The junction had 5 bases not matched to a gene; V was cut back by 4 bases and J by 5 bases. The clonotype originates from an adult man with Graves' hyperthyroidism. This chain links TRBV29-1 with TRBJ2-5; 9 nucleotides agree with TRBD1. Specimen: peripheral blood or thyroid tissue (not recorded which). CDR3 protein: CSVGYRGRETQYF. CDR3 DNA: TGCAGCGTTGGCTACAGGGGGCGGGAGACCCAGTACTTC.